The 18 T cell receptor beta chains listed next were all sequenced from one sample in a study of cytotoxic CD8 clonotypes in ibrutinib-treated CLL. The data were produced by immunoSEQ multiplex PCR, yet TCRdb's version contains in-frame clones alone and is incomplete. Here the sample spans some 92,000 clones, roughly three quarters being singletons. This material consisted of PBMCs, taken after 24 months of ibrutinib treatment. These receptors were taken from a human donor with chronic lymphocytic leukemia.

CDR3: CASSQAKPGTFRSSGANVLTF. CDR3 nucleotides: TGCGCCAGCAGCCAAGCAAAACCCGGGACTTTCCGGTCCTCTGGGGCCAACGTCCTGACTTTC. The J gene is TRBJ2-6, the V gene TRBV4-3; D may be TRBD2 (6 bases). V was clipped by 1 base and J by 0 bases, with 22 bases between them. Germline CDR1 LGHNA, CDR2 YSLEER. The CDR3 has 21 amino acids.

The chain joins TRBV5-4 to TRBJ2-3; no firm D call. The ends were cut back, 0 bases at V and 6 bases at J, with 17 bases in the middle. Germline values: CDR1 SGHNT, CDR2 YYREEE (reference sequence). This CDR3 has 16 amino acids. As DNA, the CDR3 is TGTGCCAGCAGCTTGGTCGGCAGATCAATTGGGGATACGCAGTATTTT. Translating gives CASSLVGRSIGDTQYF. Variable domain in full (rest from reference TRBV5-4 and TRBJ2-3): ETGVTQSPTHLIKTRGQQVTLRCSSQSGHNTVSWYQQALGQGPQFIFQYYREEENGRGNFPPRFSGLQFPNYSSELNVNALELDDSALYLCASSLVGRSIGDTQYFGPGTRLTVL.

This clone was counted between two and nine times. The chain recombines TRBV20-1 with TRBJ2-1; D is ambiguous. This CDR3 spans 11 amino acids. From germline, CDR1 is DFQATT and CDR2 SNEGSKA (reference sequence). Trimming pared 8 bases from V and 7 bases from J, leaving 12 bases between. The CDR3 loop reads CSTPGRNEQFF. Here the CDR3 DNA reads TGCAGTACCCCCGGACGGAATGAGCAGTTCTTC.

The V gene is TRBV4-2, the J gene TRBJ1-2; D unresolved. With 2 bases removed from V and 2 bases from J, the gap between germline ends came to 6 bases. The CDR3 consists of 13 residues. Per the germline V gene, CDR1 is LGHNA and CDR2 is YNFKEQ. The CDR3 bases are TGTGCCAGCAGCCAACGCGGGAACTATGGCTACACCTTC. This translates into CASSQRGNYGYTF.

J is TRBJ1-2 and V is TRBV6-1, with D uncertain. Between the trimmed V and J ends, which lost 6 bases and 8 bases, there was a span of 22 bases. The CDR3 length is 15 residues. CDR1 is MNHNS, CDR2 SASEGT, per germline. CDR3 bases: TGTGCCAGCAGAGATATAACCACTGCTTTCTTCGGCTACACCTTC. This translates into CASRDITTAFFGYTF.

This clone has a single count. The chain joins TRBV5-6 to TRBJ2-1, with 8 bases fitting TRBD1. J was trimmed by 4 bases and V by 5 bases; bases with no gene match: 5. Germline V gene data show CDR1 as SGHDT and CDR2 as YYEEEE. This CDR3 has 14 residues. Here the CDR3 DNA reads TGTGCCAGCAGGAGACAGGGGCGATACAATGAGCAGTTCTTC. Amino acids: CASRRQGRYNEQFF.

This rearrangement joins TRBV19 to TRBJ2-4, with D maybe TRBD1 (6 bases). CDR3 length: 16 amino acids. V was shortened by 5 bases and J by 4 bases, with 18 bases between the two germline ends. The germline CDR1 and CDR2 sequences are LNHDA and SQIVND (reference sequence). The CDR3 sequence: CASSPRTVTNKNIQYF. CDR3 sequence (DNA): TGTGCCAGTAGTCCGCGGACAGTTACGAATAAAAACATTCAGTACTTC.

The chain links TRBV14 to TRBJ1-1; D possibly corresponds to TRBD1 (5 bases). V was shortened by 4 bases and J by 2 bases, with 8 bases between the two germline ends. This CDR3 has 13 amino acids. Germline CDR1 and CDR2: SGHDN and FVKESK. The CDR3 is CASSRGINTEAFF. For the CDR3, the DNA is TGTGCCAGCAGCCGGGGGATTAACACTGAAGCTTTCTTT.

The V gene is TRBV11-2, the J gene TRBJ2-1, with 9 bases matching TRBD2. CDR3 length equals 13 residues. J lost 15 bases, V lost 5 bases, and 11 bases had no gene match. Germline V gives CDR1 SGHAT, CDR2 FQNNGV. This CDR3 is CASSVLAGGRLFF. The DNA for the CDR3 is TGTGCCAGCAGCGTACTCGCGGGAGGGCGATTGTTCTTC. Combining the CDR3 with reference TRBV11-2 and TRBJ2-1 gives the whole variable domain EAGVAQSPRYKIIEKRQSVAFWCNPISGHATLYWYQQILGQGPKLLIQFQNNGVVDDSQLPKDRFSAERLKGVDSTLKIQPAKLEDSAVYLCASSVLAGGRLFFGPGTRLTVL.

This clone was seen a few times. V usage is TRBV30 and J usage is TRBJ1-3; D is unresolved. Germline lookup yields CDR1 GTSNPN and CDR2 SVGIG (reference sequence). The CDR3 is 14 amino acids. The ends were cut back, 2 bases at V and 3 bases at J, with 11 bases in the middle. The CDR3 nucleotides read TGTGCCTGGAGTACGATTGGTGGTGGAAACACCATATATTTT. Amino acid sequence: CAWSTIGGGNTIYF.

A note on this clone: This specimen includes other DNA sequences encoding the same CDR3. This chain connects TRBV14 to TRBJ1-6; D gene unclear. The CDR3 has 15 residues. Germline V gene lookup returns CDR1 SGHDN and CDR2 FVKESK. The V and J ends lost 3 bases and 5 bases respectively, with 11 bases between them. CDR3 bases: TGTGCCAGCAGCCAGCAGGAGGGCCATAATTCACCCCTCCACTTT. Its protein is CASSQQEGHNSPLHF.

The V call is TRBV6-1, the J call TRBJ1-2; possibly TRBD1 for D (5 bases). Trimming shortened V by 7 bases and J by 0 bases, and 12 bases separated the two germline ends. The CDR3 spans 14 residues. Per germline, CDR1 MNHNS and CDR2 SASEGT. Here the CDR3 reads CASNSGEANYGYTF. The DNA of the CDR3 is TGTGCCAGCAATTCGGGGGAAGCTAACTATGGCTACACCTTC.

This rearrangement joins TRBV30 to TRBJ1-2; D gene unclear. Germline V CDR1 and CDR2: GTSNPN, SVGIG (reference sequence). V was shortened by 5 bases and J by 6 bases, with 13 bases between the two germline ends. There are 12 residues in the CDR3. The CDR3 protein is CAWLRRVDGYTF. The CDR3 nucleotides read TGTGCCTGGCTCCGGAGGGTCGATGGCTACACCTTC.

The count of this clone is one. J is TRBJ2-7 and V is TRBV7-2; 9 nucleotides align to TRBD2. Per the germline V gene, CDR1 is SGHTA and CDR2 is FQGNSA. The trim removed 3 bases at V and 4 bases at J, leaving 4 bases unmatched. The CDR3 is made up of 14 amino acids. The DNA of the CDR3 is TGTGCCAGCAGCTTTGTACTAGCGGGTTACGAGCAGTACTTC. Protein sequence: CASSFVLAGYEQYF.

The V and J genes are TRBV5-1 and TRBJ1-1; the D is unclear. The length of the CDR3 is 15 residues. The germline V gene has CDR1 SGHRS and CDR2 YFSETQ. Between the trimmed V and J ends, which lost 4 bases and 1 base, there was a span of 14 bases. The CDR3 DNA reads as TGCGCCAGCAGCCCCCCAGGTCTCAGGAACACTGAAGCTTTCTTT. Translated, it gives CASSPPGLRNTEAFF.

V is TRBV7-8 and J is TRBJ2-1; D remains unclear. The CDR3 loop spans 15 amino acids. CDR1 is SGHVS, CDR2 FQNEAQ, per germline. V was clipped by 3 bases and J by 4 bases, with 13 bases between them. Here the CDR3 reads CASSLVTGPYNEQFF. The CDR3 region has the DNA TGTGCCAGCAGCTTGGTTACCGGACCTTACAATGAGCAGTTCTTC.

The V gene is TRBV5-1, the J gene TRBJ2-3, with 11 bases identical to TRBD2. The CDR3 is made up of 17 amino acids. Germline V CDR1 and CDR2: SGHRS, YFSETQ. J gave up 3 bases and V 5 bases, and 11 bases lay outside the gene matches. The DNA for the CDR3 is TGCGCCAGCAGTACTATAGCGGGAGGGCCGTTTACAGATACGCAGTATTTT. Its translation: CASSTIAGGPFTDTQYF.

This rearrangement joins TRBV11-3 to TRBJ2-3; no reliable D call. CDR1 and CDR2 (germline): SGHNT, YENEEA. The CDR3 length is 11 residues. V was cut by 8 bases and J by 7 bases, with 10 bases left in between. The CDR3 nucleotides read TGTGCCAGCGGCAAGGGCTATACGCAGTATTTT. Protein: CASGKGYTQYF.